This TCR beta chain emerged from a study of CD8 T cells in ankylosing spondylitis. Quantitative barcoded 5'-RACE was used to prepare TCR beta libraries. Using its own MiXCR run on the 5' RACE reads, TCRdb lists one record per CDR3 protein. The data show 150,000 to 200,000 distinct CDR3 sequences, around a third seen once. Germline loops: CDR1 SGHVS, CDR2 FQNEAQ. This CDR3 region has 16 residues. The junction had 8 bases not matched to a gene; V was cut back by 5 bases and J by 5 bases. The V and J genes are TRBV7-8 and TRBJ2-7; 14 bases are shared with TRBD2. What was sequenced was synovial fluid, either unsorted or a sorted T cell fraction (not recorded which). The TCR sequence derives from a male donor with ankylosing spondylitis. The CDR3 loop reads CASSLGTSGSIHEQYF. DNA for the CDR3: TGTGCCAGCAGCCTCGGGACTAGCGGGAGTATCCACGAGCAGTACTTC.